The following is a T cell receptor beta chain sequence with its context. Its antigen is unidentified. CDR3 length equals 13 residues. J was trimmed by 6 bases and V by 6 bases; bases with no gene match: 3. The record originates from a study of T cell repertoires in cytomegalovirus infection. Overall study: Indicated by public TCR beta signatures were CMV infection and matching HLA type.

Via MiXCR, TCRdb re-called the reads, giving one row per CDR3 protein. There are approximately 500,000 distinct CDR3 sequences in the sample; 15% to 20% occur only once, and about 24% lies in the top ten. Study observations and caveats: The cumulative frequency of public TCR beta families identified carriers of CMV plus the relevant HLA. Clonotype analysis showed dominance of the ex vivo response by HLA-C-restricted CMV-specific TCR beta clonotypes.

The sequence derives from a human donor in good health (CMV status not recorded). Some clones in this sample may be carry-over from other donors' samples. This chain uses TRBV12-3 or TRBV12-4 with TRBJ2-1, with 9 bases identical to TRBD1. The sequencing input was CD8+ T cells from PBMCs. The CDR3 DNA reads as TGTGCCAGCAGACCGGGACAGGGCAATGAGCAGTTCTTC. Translation: CASRPGQGNEQFF.